The next 2 T cell receptor beta chains were all read from a single sample in a study of regulatory T cells in long-lasting Graves disease. Both iRepertoire HTBI primers and Arm-PCR of CDR3 regions were used to build the TCR beta libraries. A single record per CDR3 protein comes from TCRdb applying MiXCR to the multiplex PCR reads. This sample has fewer than 450,000 distinct CDR3 sequences, with 15% found just once. Time point noted: newly diagnosed GD, antithyroid drugs for less than 3 months. The TCR library was made from RNA that had been extracted from PBMCs in TRIzol. The data also belong to a second study, concerning T cells in Graves' hyperthyroidism and ophthalmopathy.

The source was peripheral blood mononuclear cells (PBMCs), collected at new diagnosis, from a patient treated with antithyroid drugs. These receptor sequences come from a woman aged 40 to 55 with Graves disease.

The CDR3 here is CASSRGLVAFF. In DNA form, the CDR3 reads TGTGCCAGCAGCCGGGGGTTGGTAGCTTTCTTT. The rearrangement joins TRBV6-1 to TRBJ1-1; D is perhaps TRBD1 (5 bases). Trimming pared 6 bases from V and 10 bases from J, leaving 12 bases between. CDR1 and CDR2 (germline): MNHNS, SASEGT. This CDR3 comprises 11 residues.

This clonotype was observed a handful of times. The gene calls are TRBV6-5 and TRBJ2-3; D is unclear. There are 15 residues in the CDR3. The V and J ends lost 4 bases and 0 bases respectively, with 11 bases between them. Germline V gene data show CDR1 as MNHEY and CDR2 as SVGAGI. The CDR3 DNA is TGTGCCAGCAGTTCGTCTCCCACTAGCACAGATACGCAGTATTTT. Protein: CASSSSPTSTDTQYF.